The TCR beta chain under discussion was sequenced for a study of T-cell reconstitution after alpha-beta-depleted transplantation in children. Germline CDR1 is MNHNY and CDR2 is SVGAGI (reference sequence). V lost 6 bases and J lost 4, with 9 bases in between. The CDR3 contains 12 residues. Molecular barcoding with unique molecular identifiers was used for the TCRbeta library. TCRdb called the PCR reads again in MiXCR, with one record for every CDR3 protein. This sample has under 20,000 distinct CDR3 sequences, with 10% to 15% found just once. The source of this sequence is a female patient between 2 and 15 years old who had a stem cell transplant for congenital amegakaryocytic thrombocytopenia, so the T cells may come from the graft donor. The rearrangement links TRBV6-6 to TRBJ1-2; D not certain. Source: PBMCs, mostly from graft donor cells, taken 60 days after TCRalphabeta/CD19-depleted stem cell transplant. The CDR3 bases are TGTGCCAGCAGCCCCAGAGGCTATGGCTACACCTTC. This sequence encodes CASSPRGYGYTF.